This T cell receptor (beta chain) was recorded in a study of blood T cell repertoires in COVID-19. This clone was counted once. TCRdb's table, derived via immunoSEQ multiplex PCR, lists solely in-frame clones and lacks some. Of 150,000 to 200,000 clones listed, approximately 85% were seen once; the top ten hold around 9.8%. Germline V gene lookup returns CDR1 SGHAT and CDR2 FQNNGV. Trimming took 8 bases from V and 7 from J; bases not matched to a gene: 8. CDR3 length equals 15 residues. Material for sequencing was peripheral blood. V is TRBV11-2 and J is TRBJ2-1, with TRBD2 matching over 13 bases. The receptor was isolated from an elderly woman with acute or convalescent COVID-19. CDR3 DNA: TGTGCCAGCTCTAGAGGGACTAGCGGGAATAATGAGCAGTTCTTC. Translating it yields CASSRGTSGNNEQFF.